The 13 T cell receptor beta chains given below trace back to one sample, sequenced in a study of type 1 regulatory T cells. TCRdb reprocessed the reads via MiXCR and lists one record per CDR3 protein. The sample yields under 3,500 distinct CDR3 sequences, 6.5% to 9% seen once. Their recognized antigens are unknown. The specimen was cultured T cells, either the whole culture or a sorted T cell fraction (not recorded which). These receptors all come from a human donor in good health.

The chain combines TRBV27 with TRBJ2-7; 8 nucleotides line up with TRBD2. This CDR3 is 12 amino acids long. V dropped 8 bases and J dropped 11; count of bases not matched to a gene: 11. The germline CDR1 and CDR2 sequences are MNHEY and SMNVEV (reference sequence). This CDR3 reads CASGQGRSGKYF. The CDR3, as DNA: TGTGCCAGCGGTCAAGGGCGTAGCGGGAAGTACTTC.

By its share, this clonotype is medium-sized. The rearrangement joins TRBV5-1 to TRBJ2-1, with 7 positions matching TRBD2. The germline gives CDR1 SGHRS, CDR2 YFSETQ. Germline trimming cut 0 bases from V and 4 bases from J; bases unmatched to any gene: 4. This CDR3 has 15 residues. The CDR3 DNA is TGCGCCAGCAGCTTGGACGGGAGGAGGTACAATGAGCAGTTCTTC. It translates to CASSLDGRRYNEQFF.

This clonotype was seen a handful of times. A much larger clone lies one base from this, so it may be a read error. The J gene is TRBJ1-4, the V gene TRBV7-8; TRBD1 might be the D (5 bases). Germline V CDR1 and CDR2: SGHVS, FQNEAQ. This CDR3 has 15 residues. Trimming removed 1 base at V and 1 base at J, with 7 bases between. The CDR3: CASSLDGGTNEKLFF. The CDR3 coding sequence is TGTGCCAGCAGCTTAGACGGGGGAACTAATGAAAAACTGTTTTTT. Drawing the rest from reference TRBV7-8 and TRBJ1-4, the complete variable domain is GAGVSQSPRYKVAKRGQDVALRCDPISGHVSLFWYQQALGQGPEFLTYFQNEAQLDKSGLPSDRFFAERPEGSVSTLKIQRTQQEDSAVYLCASSLDGGTNEKLFFGSGTQLSVL.

By share of the sample, this clonotype is medium-sized (0.01 to 0.1%). This chain connects TRBV9 to TRBJ1-2; no firm D call. Between the trimmed V and J ends, which lost 0 bases and 3 bases, there was a span of 9 bases. CDR1 is SGDLS and CDR2 is YYNGEE in the germline V gene. The CDR3 has 14 amino acids. The CDR3 nucleotides are TGTGCCAGCAGCGTAGATGCCGACTACTATGGCTACACCTTC. Translated, it gives CASSVDADYYGYTF.

This clonotype counts as medium-sized. CDR3: CAIKGAGEGSYEQYF. CDR3 DNA: TGTGCCATCAAGGGGGCGGGAGAAGGGTCCTACGAGCAGTACTTC. The chain has TRBV10-3 and TRBJ2-7; D may be TRBD1 or TRBD2 (7 bases each). There are 15 residues in the CDR3. The germline V gene encodes CDR1 ENHRY and CDR2 SYGVKD. V lost 7 bases, J lost 1 base, and 17 bases lay in between.

In its sample, this clonotype is medium-sized. The rearrangement joins TRBV3-1 to TRBJ2-7; D is uncertain. Trimming shortened V by 0 bases and J by 4 bases, and 4 bases separated the two germline ends. Germline V lookup: CDR1 LGHDT, CDR2 YNNKEL (reference sequence). The CDR3 is made up of 12 amino acids. Here the CDR3 reads CASSQDRYEQYF. CDR3 nucleotide sequence: TGTGCCAGCAGCCAAGATCGGTACGAGCAGTACTTC.

Within the sample, this clonotype is medium-sized (0.01 to 0.1%). The rearrangement uses TRBV5-4 and TRBJ2-5; D is possibly TRBD2 (6 bases). Trimming removed 3 bases at V and 5 bases at J, with 11 bases between. The germline V gene has CDR1 SGHNT and CDR2 YYREEE (reference sequence). This CDR3 spans 13 amino acids. The CDR3 coding sequence is TGTGCCAGCAGCTGGATGGGGAGGGAGACCCAGTACTTC. Its translation is CASSWMGRETQYF.

By share, this clonotype counts as medium-sized. CDR3 nucleotide sequence: TGCGCCAGCAGCCAGACAGGTGCAACTAATGAAAAACTGTTTTTT. Amino acid sequence: CASSQTGATNEKLFF. The rearrangement links TRBV5-1 to TRBJ1-4; the D gene is possibly TRBD1 (6 bases). The germline CDR1 and CDR2 sequences are SGHRS and YFSETQ. V was clipped by 4 bases and J by 0 bases, with 10 bases between them. The CDR3 length is 15 residues.

This clonotype is medium-sized. The V gene is TRBV27, the J gene TRBJ2-3, with 12 nucleotides matching TRBD2. V shed 4 bases, J shed 9 bases, and the junction held 26 bases outside the gene matches. The CDR3 spans 21 residues. Germline loops: CDR1 MNHEY, CDR2 SMNVEV (reference sequence). In DNA, the CDR3 is TGTGCCAGCAGTTCTTTAGAGCTAGCGGGAGGGATGTCCCGGCGCCGAGGGACGCAGTATTTT. Translation gives CASSSLELAGGMSRRRGTQYF.

This clonotype ranks as medium-sized. This sequence joins TRBV3-1 and TRBJ2-7, with 12 positions matching TRBD2. Germline CDR1 is LGHDT and CDR2 is YNNKEL (reference sequence). J gave up 0 bases and V 1 base, and 7 bases lay outside the gene matches. The CDR3 is 18 residues long. The DNA for the CDR3 is TGTGCCAGCAGCCAAGCGGGGCTAGCGGGAGGGAGCTCCTACGAGCAGTACTTC. This sequence encodes CASSQAGLAGGSSYEQYF.

In its sample, this clonotype ranks as medium-sized. The V and J genes are TRBV5-4 and TRBJ2-3; 7 bases align to TRBD2. Losses at the gene ends were 5 bases for V and 1 base for J; bases not matched to a gene: 19. From germline, CDR1 is SGHNT and CDR2 YYREEE (reference sequence). CDR3 size: 19 residues. The CDR3, as DNA: TGTGCCAGCAGTCAAAGTTCGGGGGGTACTTTCCTCGGCACAGATACGCAGTATTTT. It encodes CASSQSSGGTFLGTDTQYF. The variable domain in full, completed from reference TRBV5-4 and TRBJ2-3, reads ETGVTQSPTHLIKTRGQQVTLRCSSQSGHNTVSWYQQALGQGPQFIFQYYREEENGRGNFPPRFSGLQFPNYSSELNVNALELDDSALYLCASSQSSGGTFLGTDTQYFGPGTRLTVL.

Relative to its sample, this clonotype is medium-sized. This chain uses TRBV2 with TRBJ1-5, with TRBD1 identical over 9 bases. V shed 6 bases, J shed 2 bases, and the junction held 5 bases outside the gene matches. This CDR3 region has 15 residues. Germline CDR1 reads SNHLY; CDR2 reads FYNNEI. CDR3 loop: CASSRDRVGNQPQHF. CDR3 DNA: TGTGCCAGCAGCCGGGACAGGGTCGGCAATCAGCCCCAGCATTTT.

This clonotype rates as medium-sized. At one end, the junction sequence differs from germline, possibly due to a read error. The chain uses TRBV10-3 and TRBJ2-3; D possibly corresponds to TRBD1 (5 bases). Germline V lookup: CDR1 ENHRY, CDR2 SYGVKD. This CDR3 contains 16 residues. The DNA of the CDR3 is TGTGCCATCAGTGAGTCGGTGAGACTTCCGACAGCTACGCAGTATTTT. Its translation: CAISESVRLPTATQYF.